This T cell receptor beta chain came from a study of T-cell memory formation after mild COVID-19. Across the study: TCR clusters were mostly donor specific.

Study-wide results and limits: The finding that pre-infection memory included some responding clones suggested that cross-reactive memory joined.

V was clipped by 5 bases and J by 0 bases; unmatched bases: 9. This CDR3 has 16 amino acids. Germline CDR1 and CDR2: DFQATT and SNEGSKA (reference sequence). TCRdb independently ran MiXCR on the 5' RACE reads; one entry per CDR3 protein. The sample has roughly 580,000 distinct CDR3 sequences, about a sixth seen once. This clonotype was detected a few times. Antigen specificity is unknown. The sequencing input was PBMCs or a T cell subset sorted from them (not recorded which). The clonotype was recovered from an adult woman who had mild COVID-19 (a few samples of this study predate the infection). Cell type and time point are not known. This chain joins TRBV20-1 and TRBJ2-1; 8 bases align to TRBD2. Here the CDR3 reads CSAARGGSGSYNEQFF. The CDR3 DNA reads TGCAGTGCTGCACGGGGGGGATCGGGCTCCTACAATGAGCAGTTCTTC.